The 22 T cell receptor beta chains presented below share a single source sample, sequenced in a study of CD8+CD57+ T cells in acquired aplastic anemia. Template material for TCR beta VDJ and CDR3 profiling consisted of genomic DNA. One entry per CDR3 protein, called by TCRdb with MiXCR from the reads. Of roughly 80,000 distinct CDR3 sequences in the sample, around 44% were seen once. Sequencing was carried out using sorted CD4+, CD8+, or CD8+CD57+ T cells (not recorded which) from PBMCs. The receptors here all came from a human donor in good health, serving as a control.

The chain couples TRBV12-3 or TRBV12-4 to TRBJ1-2, with D unclear. V was shortened by 3 bases and J by 0 bases, with 8 bases between the two germline ends. The CDR3 extends over 14 amino acids. CDR3 in DNA: TGTGCCAGCAGTTTTAAACCCTCTAACTATGGCTACACCTTC. Translated, it gives CASSFKPSNYGYTF.

This clonotype was counted at least ten times. This chain joins TRBV15 and TRBJ2-7; D is unresolved. The CDR3 sequence is 13 residues long. V lost 8 bases, J lost 3 bases, and 14 bases lay in between. Germline V CDR1 and CDR2: LNHNV, YYDKDF (reference sequence). The CDR3 nucleotides are TGTGCCACCGCACACACCCCGAACTACGAGCAGTACTTC. It is translated as CATAHTPNYEQYF.

Regarding this clonotype: The junction does not match germline at one end; this may be a read error. The chain couples TRBV6-1 to TRBJ1-3; the D is unclear. The CDR3 contains 14 residues. The germline V gene has CDR1 MNHNS and CDR2 SASEGT. This chain's CDR3 is CASSGESSGNTMYF. The CDR3 DNA follows: TGTGCCAGCAGTGGGGAGTCCTCTGGAAACACCATGTATTTT.

This clonotype was observed many times. The rearrangement links TRBV6-1 to TRBJ2-7; the D is unclear. Germline loops: CDR1 MNHNS, CDR2 SASEGT. V lost 3 bases, J lost 0 bases, and 6 bases lay in between. The CDR3 totals 13 residues. CDR3: CASSDLSSYEQYF. Written as DNA, the CDR3 is TGTGCCAGCAGTGACCTAAGCTCCTACGAGCAGTACTTC.

This rearrangement joins TRBV20-1 to TRBJ2-7; TRBD1 agrees at 10 bases. Per the germline V gene, CDR1 is DFQATT and CDR2 is SNEGSKA (reference sequence). V dropped 6 bases and J dropped 2; count of bases not matched to a gene: 10. The CDR3 has 15 residues. CDR3 sequence reads: CSAGVGGTGAYEQYF. CDR3 bases: TGCAGTGCAGGAGTAGGAGGGACAGGGGCCTACGAGCAGTACTTC.

This clonotype was seen only a few times. The chain recombines TRBV15 with TRBJ1-4; D call uncertain. Trimming cost V 0 bases and J 8 bases, with 16 bases left between them. CDR1 LNHNV and CDR2 YYDKDF come from the germline V gene (reference sequence). The CDR3 spans 16 residues. Here the CDR3 reads CATSRDYTGLGEKLFF. The DNA of the CDR3 is TGTGCCACCAGCAGAGATTACACCGGTCTTGGGGAAAAACTGTTTTTT.

This clonotype was seen only once. The CDR3 spells CSARGGTTSTDTQYF. CDR3 in DNA: TGCAGTGCTAGAGGGGGGACTACTAGCACAGATACGCAGTATTTT. The rearrangement joins TRBV20-1 to TRBJ2-3; 7 positions agree with TRBD2. V trimming: 1 base; J trimming: 0 bases; junction bases outside the gene matches: 4. Germline V gives CDR1 DFQATT, CDR2 SNEGSKA (reference sequence). This CDR3 contains 15 residues.

The chain has TRBV11-2 and TRBJ2-3; D might be TRBD1 (6 bases). Trimming removed 5 bases at V and 6 bases at J, with 15 bases between. The CDR3 is made up of 14 amino acids. From germline, CDR1 is SGHAT and CDR2 FQNNGV. The CDR3 loop is CASSPKDSWDTQYF. DNA of the CDR3: TGTGCCAGCAGCCCCAAGGACAGTTGGGATACGCAGTATTTT.

This clonotype was counted ten times or more. The J gene is TRBJ1-2, the V gene TRBV12-3 or TRBV12-4; D gene ambiguous. The CDR3 consists of 14 residues. V was shortened by 2 bases and J by 4 bases, with 11 bases between the two germline ends. This CDR3 reads CASSLRTGGYGYTF. DNA of the CDR3: TGTGCCAGCAGTTTACGGACGGGTGGCTATGGCTACACCTTC.

The chain links TRBV20-1 to TRBJ2-7; TRBD2 might be the D (6 bases). The ends were cut back, 1 base at V and 3 bases at J, with 16 bases in the middle. Germline CDR1 is DFQATT and CDR2 is SNEGSKA (reference sequence). This CDR3 has 15 residues. Here the CDR3 reads CSARGSTGVLYEQYF. The CDR3 DNA reads as TGCAGTGCTAGAGGGTCTACGGGGGTACTCTACGAGCAGTACTTC.

This clonotype was seen a handful of times. J is TRBJ2-5 and V is TRBV12-3 or TRBV12-4, with D possibly TRBD2 on 5 matching bases. V dropped 5 bases and J dropped 3 bases, with 7 bases sitting between them. The CDR3 is 12 residues long. The DNA of the CDR3 is TGTGCCAGCAGTAAGGGAGAAGAGACCCAGTACTTC. As protein: CASSKGEETQYF.

This clonotype was seen more than once but under ten times. Being one base from a much bigger clone, this may be a read error. No conserved phenylalanine or tryptophan ends this CDR3, so it is likely a read error. The chain links TRBV7-9 to TRBJ2-7, with TRBD1 as a possible D gene (5 bases). Per germline, CDR1 SEHNR and CDR2 FQNEAQ (reference sequence). This CDR3 region has 14 residues. Between the trimmed V and J ends, which lost 6 bases and 0 bases, there was a span of 12 bases. The CDR3 loop is CASRSRGNSYEQYS. CDR3 bases: TGTGCCAGCAGGTCAAGGGGCAACTCCTACGAGCAGTACTCC.

V is TRBV24-1 and J is TRBJ1-2; possible D gene TRBD1, 6 bases. V was clipped by 4 bases and J by 3 bases, with 11 bases between them. The CDR3 length is 14 residues. CDR1 is KGHDR and CDR2 is SFDVKD in the germline V gene. CDR3 bases: TGTGCCACCAGTGACCCCGGGACATACTATGGCTACACCTTC. It encodes CATSDPGTYYGYTF.

This clonotype turned up a few times. This chain uses TRBV2 with TRBJ1-6; tentative D call: TRBD1 (6 bases). CDR1 and CDR2 from the germline V gene are SNHLY and FYNNEI. V was pared by 5 bases and J by 7 bases, with 9 bases between. The length of the CDR3 is 13 residues. CDR3 amino acids: CASSNGGNSPLHF. In DNA form, the CDR3 reads TGTGCCAGCAGTAACGGGGGCAATTCACCCCTCCACTTT.

This clonotype was found many times. The rearrangement joins TRBV10-3 to TRBJ2-7, with D uncertain. This CDR3 is built from 12 residues. The germline V and J ends were trimmed by 0 bases and 2 bases, with 2 bases remaining between them. The germline CDR1 and CDR2 sequences are ENHRY and SYGVKD. CDR3 region: CAISESTYEQYF. For the CDR3, the DNA is TGTGCCATCAGTGAGTCGACCTACGAGCAGTACTTC.

This clonotype was picked up a small number of times. This may be a read error: a much more frequent sequence differs by one nucleotide. This sequence joins TRBV10-2 and TRBJ2-7; D possibly corresponds to TRBD1 (6 bases). V was cut by 4 bases and J by 2 bases, with 9 bases left in between. Germline V gene data show CDR1 as WSHSY and CDR2 as SAAADI. CDR3 size: 13 residues. The CDR3 region is CASSGTVPYEQYF. Here the CDR3 DNA reads TGCGCCAGCAGTGGGACAGTCCCCTACGAGCAGTACTTC.

This clonotype has just one count. The rearrangement links TRBV7-7 to TRBJ2-7; 7 bases match TRBD1. The germline CDR1 and CDR2 sequences are SSHAT and FNYEAQ (reference sequence). V shed 0 bases, J shed 5 bases, and the junction held 4 bases outside the gene matches. The CDR3 length is 14 residues. The CDR3 DNA reads as TGTGCCAGCAGCTTAGCGGGGACAGCCCACGAGCAGTACTTC. Protein product: CASSLAGTAHEQYF.

As concerns this clonotype: In this CDR3 the conserved last residue, phenylalanine or tryptophan, is missing, so a read error is likely. The rearrangement uses TRBV4-2 and TRBJ1-2; maybe TRBD1 (5 bases). V lost 2 bases and J 4 bases, leaving 14 bases between the germline ends. This CDR3 contains 15 residues. In germline, CDR1 is LGHNA, CDR2 YNFKEQ. CDR3 in amino acids: CASSQLEGGGYGYTL. As DNA, the CDR3 is TGTGCCAGCAGCCAATTAGAGGGTGGGGGCTATGGCTACACCCTC.

The chain joins TRBV29-1 to TRBJ2-5, with D perhaps matching TRBD1 or TRBD2 (5 bases each). Germline V gene lookup returns CDR1 SQVTM and CDR2 ANQGSEA. The CDR3 loop spans 16 amino acids. V was clipped by 4 bases and J by 0 bases, with 18 bases between them. This CDR3 reads CSVGRDRFLYQETQYF. The CDR3 nucleotides read TGCAGCGTTGGCAGGGACCGCTTCCTGTACCAAGAGACCCAGTACTTC.

This clonotype appeared many times. This rearrangement joins TRBV4-1 to TRBJ1-5, with D maybe TRBD1 (6 bases). The germline gives CDR1 MGHRA, CDR2 YSYEKL. Trimming took off 3 bases at V and 4 bases at J, with 13 bases between the two ends. The CDR3 has 15 residues. CDR3: CASSHELTGNQPQHF. Written as DNA, the CDR3 is TGCGCCAGCAGCCACGAATTAACAGGGAATCAGCCCCAGCATTTT.

V usage is TRBV7-2 and J usage is TRBJ2-3; the D is unclear. Trimming removed 5 bases from V and 3 bases from J, with 9 bases in between. The V gene's germline CDR1 is SGHTA and CDR2 FQGNSA. The CDR3 runs 13 residues. The CDR3 loop reads CASSPRATDTQYF. CDR3 bases: TGTGCCAGCAGCCCCAGAGCGACAGATACGCAGTATTTT. Full variable domain (outside the CDR3, taken from reference TRBV7-2 and TRBJ2-3): GAGVSQSPSNKVTEKGKDVELRCDPISGHTALYWYRQSLGQGLEFLIYFQGNSAPDKSGLPSDRFSAERTGGSVSTLTIQRTQQEDSAVYLCASSPRATDTQYFGPGTRLTVL.

This rearrangement joins TRBV15 to TRBJ1-5; 9 nucleotides agree with TRBD1. Germline trimming cut 3 bases from V and 10 bases from J; bases unmatched to any gene: 7. This CDR3 is built from 14 residues. Germline values: CDR1 LNHNV, CDR2 YYDKDF (reference sequence). CDR3 sequence reads: CATSRGGQGCPQHF. The CDR3 region has the DNA TGTGCCACCAGCAGGGGGGGACAGGGCTGTCCCCAGCATTTT.